This T cell receptor beta chain is from a study of OX40 agonist ivuxolimab in advanced cancers. Whole-study results and caveats: Expanded peripheral T cell antigen specificity was not determined. Both blood CD4+ and CD8+ T cells showed clonal growth by week 6 at 0.1 to 3.0 mg/kg.

With respect to this clone: The antigen is not known.

Assay: immunoSEQ multiplex PCR; the TCRdb copy retains only in-frame clones and omits some. There are some 57,000 clones in the sample; about nine tenths occur only once, and around 4.8% lies in the top ten. Trimming removed 2 bases from V and 9 bases from J, with 11 bases in between. The CDR3 totals 14 residues. Germline V gene lookup returns CDR1 MDHEN and CDR2 SYDVKM. This chain connects TRBV28 to TRBJ1-6; possible D gene TRBD1, 6 bases. The sequences come from CD4+ or CD8+ T cells sorted from blood, collected in a trial of the OX40 agonist ivuxolimab. This receptor was obtained from an adult with an advanced solid tumor such as melanoma, head and neck, liver or kidney cancer. The CDR3: CASSLTRTASPLHF. CDR3 coding DNA: TGTGCCAGCAGTTTAACCAGGACAGCTTCACCCCTCCACTTT.